These 5 T cell receptor beta chains were all obtained from the same sample, sequenced in a study of cytomegalovirus exposure and HLA in healthy donors. The PCR ran on 60 Vbeta and 13 Jbeta primers. Some clones are missing from TCRdb's copy, which holds only in-frame ones; the method was immunoSEQ multiplex PCR. The sample includes roughly 120,000 clones, roughly 79% of them seen just once. The sample was PBMCs. These receptors were collected from a woman between 45 and 60 years old in good health and CMV-seropositive.

V gene TRBV2 combines with J gene TRBJ2-5; D unclear. Germline V gene data show CDR1 as SNHLY and CDR2 as FYNNEI. The length of the CDR3 is 13 residues. V dropped 4 bases and J dropped 3 bases, with 9 bases sitting between them. In DNA, the CDR3 is TGTGCCAGCAGTGTAGTCGTTAAAGAGACCCAGTACTTC. This gives the protein CASSVVVKETQYF.

This clone is a singleton in its sample. The CDR3 here is CASSPLWTGGGETQYF. The CDR3 nucleotides are TGTGCCAGCAGCCCACTTTGGACGGGTGGGGGGGAGACCCAGTACTTC. The chain has TRBV11-2 and TRBJ2-5, with D possibly being TRBD2 (6 bases). The CDR3 is 16 residues long. The germline CDR1 and CDR2 sequences are SGHAT and FQNNGV. V dropped 5 bases and J dropped 5 bases, with 21 bases sitting between them. The whole variable domain, remainder taken from reference TRBV11-2 and TRBJ2-5, is EAGVAQSPRYKIIEKRQSVAFWCNPISGHATLYWYQQILGQGPKLLIQFQNNGVVDDSQLPKDRFSAERLKGVDSTLKIQPAKLEDSAVYLCASSPLWTGGGETQYFGPGTRLLVL.

The chain links TRBV19 to TRBJ2-7, with D uncertain. CDR3 size: 14 residues. Germline V gene data show CDR1 as LNHDA and CDR2 as SQIVND (reference sequence). Trimming shortened V by 3 bases and J by 0 bases, and 9 bases separated the two germline ends. The CDR3, as DNA: TGTGCCAGTAGTATGGATCCGGGCTCCTACGAGCAGTACTTC. The encoded protein is CASSMDPGSYEQYF.

The chain has TRBV29-1 and TRBJ2-3; 7 bases match TRBD2. V lost 5 bases, J lost 2 bases, and 7 bases stayed unmatched. The germline gives CDR1 SQVTM, CDR2 ANQGSEA. The CDR3 contains 14 residues. CDR3 protein: CSVLGAGNTDTQYF. The DNA for the CDR3 is TGCAGCGTTCTCGGAGCGGGAAACACAGATACGCAGTATTTT.

The CDR3 DNA is TGTGCCAGCAGCCAAATTGACACCTCTGGAAACACCATATATTTT. Translating gives CASSQIDTSGNTIYF. The chain uses TRBV4-2 and TRBJ1-3; no firm D call. Germline V gene data show CDR1 as LGHNA and CDR2 as YNFKEQ. V lost 2 bases to trimming and J lost 0 bases, with 8 bases between them. The CDR3 loop spans 15 amino acids.